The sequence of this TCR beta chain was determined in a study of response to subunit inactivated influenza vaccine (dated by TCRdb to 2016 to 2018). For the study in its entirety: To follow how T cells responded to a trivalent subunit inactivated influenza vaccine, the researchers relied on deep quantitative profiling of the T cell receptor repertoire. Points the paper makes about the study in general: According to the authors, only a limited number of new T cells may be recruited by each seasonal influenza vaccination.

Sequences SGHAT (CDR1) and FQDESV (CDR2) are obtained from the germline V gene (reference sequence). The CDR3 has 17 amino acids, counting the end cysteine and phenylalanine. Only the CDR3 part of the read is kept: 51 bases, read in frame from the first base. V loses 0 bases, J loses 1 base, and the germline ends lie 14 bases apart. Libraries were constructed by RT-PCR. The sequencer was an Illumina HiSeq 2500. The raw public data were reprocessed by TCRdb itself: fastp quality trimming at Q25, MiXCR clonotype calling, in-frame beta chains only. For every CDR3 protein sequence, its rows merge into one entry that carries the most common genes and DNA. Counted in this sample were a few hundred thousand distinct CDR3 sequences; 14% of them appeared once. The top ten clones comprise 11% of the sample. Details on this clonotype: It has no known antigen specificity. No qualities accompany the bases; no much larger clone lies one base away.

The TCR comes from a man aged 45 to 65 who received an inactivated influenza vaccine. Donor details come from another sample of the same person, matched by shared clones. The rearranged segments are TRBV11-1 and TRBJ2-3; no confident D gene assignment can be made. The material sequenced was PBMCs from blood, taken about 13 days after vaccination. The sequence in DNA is TGTGCCAGCAGCTTAGCGCATGCGGAGTATGGCACAGATACGCAGTATTTT. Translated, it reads CASSLAHAEYGTDTQYF.